Each of the 15 T cell receptor beta chains below was sequenced from the same sample in a study of CD8+CD57+ T cells in acquired aplastic anemia. The use of genomic DNA as template underpinned the TCR beta VDJ and CDR3 profiling. One entry per CDR3 protein, called by TCRdb with MiXCR from the reads. The repertoire holds 300,000 or so distinct CDR3 sequences, with 45% to 70% as singletons. Sequenced material: sorted CD4+, CD8+, or CD8+CD57+ T cells (not recorded which) from PBMCs. The receptors here all came from a human donor with severe aplastic anemia or a healthy control (not recorded which).

This clonotype was seen many times. V and J are TRBV3-1 and TRBJ1-3; D gene ambiguous. Trimming left V 4 bases short and J 0 bases short, with 10 bases between. The CDR3 spans 15 residues. CDR1 is LGHDT, CDR2 YNNKEL, per germline (reference sequence). This chain's CDR3 is CASSPPTVSGNTIYF. For the CDR3, the DNA is TGTGCCAGCAGCCCGCCGACGGTCTCTGGAAACACCATATATTTT.

This clonotype appeared once. The V call is TRBV7-3, the J call TRBJ2-1; a possible D gene is TRBD2 (6 bases). The CDR3 contains 16 residues. Germline V gives CDR1 SGHTA, CDR2 FQGTGA. The V end lost 5 bases, the J end lost 0 bases, and 14 bases lay between the germline ends. CDR3 loop: CASSQTGASSYNEQFF. The CDR3 DNA reads TGTGCCAGCAGCCAAACGGGAGCGAGCTCCTACAATGAGCAGTTCTTC.

This clonotype was found once. The chain combines TRBV20-1 with TRBJ2-2; 12 nucleotides line up with TRBD2. V lost 0 bases and J lost 6; bases outside the gene matches: 8. Germline V gene sequence: CDR1 DFQATT, CDR2 SNEGSKA (reference sequence). The CDR3 length is 17 residues. Written as DNA, the CDR3 is TGCAGTGCTAGAGATCCTAGCGGGGGGGGCCAATCCGGGGAGCTGTTTTTT. It translates to CSARDPSGGGQSGELFF.

The chain is built from TRBV6-5 and TRBJ2-2, with 13 bases matching TRBD2. In germline, CDR1 is MNHEY, CDR2 SVGAGI. The J segment lost 6 bases and the V segment lost 5 bases, leaving 6 bases of the junction unmatched. This CDR3 is built from 16 residues. CDR3 in amino acids: CASSKPGLAGSGELFF. The CDR3 DNA sequence: TGTGCCAGCAGTAAGCCGGGACTAGCGGGGTCCGGGGAGCTGTTTTTT.

This clonotype was picked up many times. For the CDR3, the DNA is TGTGCCAGCAGTTCGACAGGGGAAGGGGCCGGGGAGCTGTTTTTT. Protein sequence: CASSSTGEGAGELFF. The V and J genes are TRBV12-3 or TRBV12-4 and TRBJ2-2, with TRBD1 matching over 8 bases. V trimming: 4 bases; J trimming: 6 bases; junction bases outside the gene matches: 7. The CDR3 consists of 15 residues.

This chain connects TRBV6-6 to TRBJ2-6, with a possible D match to TRBD1 (6 bases). The CDR3 is made up of 16 amino acids. CDR1 MNHNY and CDR2 SVGAGI come from the germline V gene (reference sequence). Trimming removed 2 bases from V and 2 bases from J, with 10 bases in between. CDR3 loop: CASSYDPGAGANVLTF. CDR3 sequence (DNA): TGTGCCAGCAGTTACGATCCAGGGGCTGGGGCCAACGTCCTGACTTTC.

This chain joins TRBV4-1 and TRBJ1-2; 7 nucleotides match TRBD1. Germline values: CDR1 MGHRA, CDR2 YSYEKL. After removal of 3 bases from V and 0 bases from J, the junction contained 4 bases not matched to a gene. The length of the CDR3 is 15 residues. CDR3 coding DNA: TGCGCCAGCAGCCACCCCGACAGGGCTAACTATGGCTACACCTTC. Protein sequence: CASSHPDRANYGYTF.

This sequence joins TRBV13 and TRBJ2-3; TRBD1 aligns across 10 bases. This CDR3 region has 18 residues. Germline CDR1 and CDR2: PRHDT and FYEKMQ (reference sequence). Germline trimming cut 6 bases from V and 0 bases from J; bases unmatched to any gene: 12. The CDR3: CASSTGQGVTASTDTQYF. CDR3 bases: TGTGCCAGCAGTACCGGACAGGGGGTAACCGCTAGCACAGATACGCAGTATTTT.

The genes are TRBV2 and TRBJ2-7, with TRBD1 matching 8 bases. This CDR3 has 13 amino acids. CDR1 is SNHLY, CDR2 FYNNEI, per germline. With V trimmed by 5 bases and J by 3 bases, 3 bases remained unmatched. CDR3 sequence reads: CASSTGGRYEQYF. The DNA for the CDR3 is TGTGCCAGCAGTACAGGGGGGCGCTACGAGCAGTACTTC.

This clonotype was observed at least ten times. V usage is TRBV10-3 and J usage is TRBJ2-6; perhaps TRBD1 as D (5 bases). The CDR3 is made up of 15 amino acids. CDR1 and CDR2 from the germline V gene are ENHRY and SYGVKD. Trimming pared 0 bases from V and 2 bases from J, leaving 5 bases between. The CDR3 DNA is TGTGCCATCAGTGAGTCGACAGCTGGGGCCAACGTCCTGACTTTC. Translating it yields CAISESTAGANVLTF.

The table lists this clonotype with a count of one. The genes are TRBV5-1 and TRBJ2-7; 8 bases map to TRBD1. V gave up 0 bases and J gave up 3 bases; unmatched junction bases: 8. This CDR3 contains 16 residues. Germline V CDR1 and CDR2: SGHRS, YFSETQ. Written as DNA, the CDR3 is TGCGCCAGCAGCTTGGCTTCCGGGACAGGTAACTACGAGCAGTACTTC. It specifies CASSLASGTGNYEQYF. The full variable domain, rest sourced from reference TRBV5-1 and TRBJ2-7, is KAGVTQTPRYLIKTRGQQVTLSCSPISGHRSVSWYQQTPGQGLQFLFEYFSETQRNKGNFPGRFSGRQFSNSRSEMNVSTLELGDSALYLCASSLASGTGNYEQYFGPGTRLTVT.

The chain employs TRBV10-3 and TRBJ1-1, with D possibly being TRBD1 (6 bases). This CDR3 has 13 residues. CDR1 and CDR2 from the germline V gene are ENHRY and SYGVKD. Trimming pared 9 bases from V and 6 bases from J, leaving 17 bases between. CDR3: CAIRVRQESEAFF. CDR3 DNA: TGTGCCATACGAGTAAGACAGGAGTCTGAAGCTTTCTTT.

The chain recombines TRBV19 with TRBJ2-7; maybe TRBD2 (6 bases). Germline CDR1 and CDR2: LNHDA and SQIVND (reference sequence). Trimming stripped 4 bases from V and 2 bases from J, with 18 bases between. CDR3 length: 16 residues. This CDR3 is CASSNHLARTTYEQYF. The CDR3 DNA reads as TGTGCCAGTAGTAACCATTTGGCACGGACTACCTACGAGCAGTACTTC. The variable domain in full, completed from reference TRBV19 and TRBJ2-7, reads DGGITQSPKYLFRKEGQNVTLSCEQNLNHDAMYWYRQDPGQGLRLIYYSQIVNDFQKGDIAEGYSVSREKKESFPLTVTSAQKNPTAFYLCASSNHLARTTYEQYFGPGTRLTVT.

This clonotype was picked up one time. Because the CDR3 is missing its conserved closing phenylalanine or tryptophan, this is likely a read error. This sequence joins TRBV24-1 and TRBJ1-1, with 9 bases aligning to TRBD1. This CDR3 comprises 16 residues. Germline assignment: CDR1 KGHDR and CDR2 SFDVKD. The V and J ends lost 3 bases and 1 base, in that order; junction bases with no gene match: 5. The CDR3 loop reads CATSDTSDRGNTEAFS. The CDR3 DNA reads as TGTGCCACCAGTGATACATCGGACAGGGGGAACACTGAAGCTTTCTCT.

The chain uses TRBV2 and TRBJ2-7; 7 nucleotides line up with TRBD1. The CDR3 covers 16 residues. Germline V lookup: CDR1 SNHLY, CDR2 FYNNEI. The junction had 11 bases not matched to a gene; V was cut back by 6 bases and J by 0 bases. CDR3 nucleotide sequence: TGTGCCAGCAGACGCCATACGGCAGGGGGCTCCTACGAGCAGTACTTC. Amino acid sequence: CASRRHTAGGSYEQYF. Based on the CDR3 plus reference TRBV2 and TRBJ2-7, the full variable domain is EPEVTQTPSHQVTQMGQEVILRCVPISNHLYFYWYRQILGQKVEFLVSFYNNEISEKSEIFDDQFSVERPDGSNFTLKIRSTKLEDSAMYFCASRRHTAGGSYEQYFGPGTRLTVT.